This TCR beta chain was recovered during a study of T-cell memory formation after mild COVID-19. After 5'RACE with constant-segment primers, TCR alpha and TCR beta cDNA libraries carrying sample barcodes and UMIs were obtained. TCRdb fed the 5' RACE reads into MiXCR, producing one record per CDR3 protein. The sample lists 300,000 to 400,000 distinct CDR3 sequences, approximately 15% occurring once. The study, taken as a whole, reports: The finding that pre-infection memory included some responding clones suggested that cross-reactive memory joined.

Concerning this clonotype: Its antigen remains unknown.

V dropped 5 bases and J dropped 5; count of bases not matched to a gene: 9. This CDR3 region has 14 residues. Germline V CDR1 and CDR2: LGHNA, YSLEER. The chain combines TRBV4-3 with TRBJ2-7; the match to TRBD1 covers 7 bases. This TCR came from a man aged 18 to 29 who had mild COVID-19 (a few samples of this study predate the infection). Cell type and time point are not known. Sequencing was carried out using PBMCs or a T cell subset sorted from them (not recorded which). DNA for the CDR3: TGCGCCAGCAGCAAACGGACAGGTAGTAACGAGCAGTACTTC. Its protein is CASSKRTGSNEQYF.